This TCR beta chain was profiled in a study of beta chain features in type 1 diabetes. Expressed TCRB transcripts were sequenced, since all the RNA that had been isolated was reverse transcribed. The protocol was immunoSEQ multiplex PCR, while the TCRdb copy is restricted to in-frame clones and leaves out a portion. Of 150,000 or so clones in the sample, about a tenth are singletons; the top ten hold 0.65%. V lost 1 base, J lost 0 bases, and 12 bases lay in between. CDR3 length equals 17 residues. Germline V gene sequence: CDR1 SGHTA, CDR2 FQGNSA. This clone occurred a few times. The origin of this receptor is a woman aged 35 to 49 in good health. The sequencing input was central memory CD4+ T cells from blood. The J gene is TRBJ2-2, the V gene TRBV7-2, with a tentative D call TRBD1 (6 bases). Here the CDR3 reads CASSLERRTANTGELFF. The CDR3 region has the DNA TGTGCCAGCAGCTTAGAGCGGCGGACAGCGAACACCGGGGAGCTGTTTTTT. Combining the CDR3 with reference TRBV7-2 and TRBJ2-2 gives the whole variable domain GAGVSQSPSNKVTEKGKDVELRCDPISGHTALYWYRQSLGQGLEFLIYFQGNSAPDKSGLPSDRFSAERTGGSVSTLTIQRTQQEDSAVYLCASSLERRTANTGELFFGEGSRLTVL.